The entry below gives a single T cell receptor beta chain sequence along with its context. Its antigen is not identified. The data are from a study of cytomegalovirus exposure and HLA in healthy donors. Study information: In a previous analysis, 117 million unique TCR beta sequences were found from roughly 180 million T cells. Some 85 million unique TCRs, all from HLA-typed donors, were included in an early release of the data.

Whole-study results and caveats: Whilst most TCR sequences proved rare, a subset of public TCRs occurred across many donors. HLA allele associations emerged for roughly 16,000 TCR beta sequences in a later analysis, at 0.05 false discovery rate.

Amplification used 60 Vbeta primers and 13 Jbeta primers. Method: immunoSEQ multiplex PCR; TCRdb's copy keeps in-frame clones and lacks some. The table lists 140,000 to 150,000 clones, roughly three quarters of them singletons, with roughly 2.9% in the top ten. V gave up 1 base and J gave up 8 bases; unmatched junction bases: 6. CDR1 is SGHAT and CDR2 is FQDESV in the germline V gene (reference sequence). The CDR3 totals 15 residues. The chain recombines TRBV11-1 with TRBJ2-1; 9 bases are shared with TRBD2. Material: PBMCs. The clonotype comes from a female donor in good health and CMV-seronegative. DNA of the CDR3: TGTGCCAGCAGCTTAGACGGGACTAGCTTGGATGAGCAGTTCTTC. Its protein product is CASSLDGTSLDEQFF. The variable domain in full, completed from reference TRBV11-1 and TRBJ2-1, reads EAEVAQSPRYKITEKSQAVAFWCDPISGHATLYWYRQILGQGPELLVQFQDESVVDDSQLPKDRFSAERLKGVDSTLKIQPAELGDSAMYLCASSLDGTSLDEQFFGPGTRLTVL.